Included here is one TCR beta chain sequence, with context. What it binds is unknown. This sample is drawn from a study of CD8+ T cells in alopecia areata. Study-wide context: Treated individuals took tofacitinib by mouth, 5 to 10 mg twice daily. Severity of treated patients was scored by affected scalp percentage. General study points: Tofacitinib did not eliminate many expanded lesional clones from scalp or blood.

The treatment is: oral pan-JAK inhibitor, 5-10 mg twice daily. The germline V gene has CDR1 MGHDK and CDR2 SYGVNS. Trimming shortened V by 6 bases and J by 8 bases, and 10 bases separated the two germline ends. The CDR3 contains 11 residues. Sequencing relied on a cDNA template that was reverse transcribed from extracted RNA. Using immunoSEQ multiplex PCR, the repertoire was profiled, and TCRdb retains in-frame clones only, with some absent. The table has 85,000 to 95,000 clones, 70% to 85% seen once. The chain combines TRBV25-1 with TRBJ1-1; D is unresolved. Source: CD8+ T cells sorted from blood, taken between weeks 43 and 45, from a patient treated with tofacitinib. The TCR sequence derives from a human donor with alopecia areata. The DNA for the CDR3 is TGTGCCAGCAGAATCGGATACGAAGCTTTCTTT. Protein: CASRIGYEAFF. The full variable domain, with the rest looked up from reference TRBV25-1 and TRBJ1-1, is EADIYQTPRYLVIGTGKKITLECSQTMGHDKMYWYQQDPGMELHLIHYSYGVNSTEKGDLSSESTVSRIRTEHFPLTLESARPSHTSQYLCASRIGYEAFFGQGTRLTVV.